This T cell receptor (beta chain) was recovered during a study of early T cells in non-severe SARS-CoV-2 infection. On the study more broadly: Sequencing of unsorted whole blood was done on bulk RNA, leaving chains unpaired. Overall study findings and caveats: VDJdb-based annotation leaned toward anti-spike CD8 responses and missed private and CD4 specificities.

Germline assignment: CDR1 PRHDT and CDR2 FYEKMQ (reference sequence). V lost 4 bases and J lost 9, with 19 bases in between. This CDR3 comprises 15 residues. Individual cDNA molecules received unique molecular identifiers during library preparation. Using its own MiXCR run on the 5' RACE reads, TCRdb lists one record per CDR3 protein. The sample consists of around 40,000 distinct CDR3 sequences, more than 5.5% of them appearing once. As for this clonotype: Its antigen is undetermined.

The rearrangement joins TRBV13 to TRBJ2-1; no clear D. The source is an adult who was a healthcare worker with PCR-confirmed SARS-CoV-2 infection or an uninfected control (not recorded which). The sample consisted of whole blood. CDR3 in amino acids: CASSSGPGNLGEQFF. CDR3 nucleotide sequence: TGTGCCAGCAGCTCCGGACCAGGTAATTTGGGTGAGCAGTTCTTC.